These T cell receptor beta chains were read from a single sample in a study of shared clonotypes between healthy human individuals. Produced via immunoSEQ multiplex PCR; TCRdb's table is partial and in-frame only. Of more than 2,000,000 clones listed, approximately 92% are singletons. Specimen: naive CD4+ T cells sorted from blood. These receptors all stem from a man aged 18 to 35 in good health. Both conserved end residues are part of each CDR3. The D gene is left open where the match is weak. Expanded clones get a size class; other rows say once, few or many, or leave the size out.

>TRBV7-2|TRBD2|TRBJ2-3|-
TGTGCCAGCAGCTTAGGGACTAGCGGAACCACAGATACGCAGTATTTT
CASSLGTSGTTDTQYF
>TRBV29-1|TRBD1|TRBJ1-5|-
TGCAGCGCAATCTTGACAGGGACCGATCAGCCCCAGCATTTT
CSAILTGTDQPQHF
>TRBV10-3|-|TRBJ1-1|-
TGTGCCATCAGTGAACCCCCTGAAGCTTTCTTT
CAISEPPEAFF
>TRBV29-1|-|TRBJ2-7|-
TGCAGCGTTGTCCTCAACGACAGAAGCTCCTACGAGCAGTACTTC
CSVVLNDRSSYEQYF
>TRBV6-6|TRBD1|TRBJ1-5|-
TGTGCCAGCAGTTACCGGGACAGTTCCAATCAGCCCCAGCATTTT
CASSYRDSSNQPQHF
>TRBV30|-|TRBJ1-6|-
TGTGCCTGGAGTTCGTATGGGGATTCACCCCTCCACTTT
CAWSSYGDSPLHF
>TRBV5-1|TRBD1|TRBJ1-2|-
TGCGCCAGCAGCCCCTGGGACAGAGACTATGGCTACACCTTC
CASSPWDRDYGYTF
>TRBV6-1|-|TRBJ1-1|-
TGTGCCAGCCGCCCGGACCGATTGGGCACTGAAGCTTTCTTT
CASRPDRLGTEAFF
>TRBV5-1|TRBD1|TRBJ2-2|-
TGCGCCAGCCGACCACAGACAGGGGCAGGCACCGGGGAGCTGTTTTTT
CASRPQTGAGTGELFF
>TRBV6-1|-|TRBJ1-1|-
TGTGCCAGCAGTGTCCCGGGACGGACGAACACTGAAGCTTTCTTT
CASSVPGRTNTEAFF
>TRBV11-2|-|TRBJ1-3|-
TGTGCCAGCAGCTGGGACATCCTCTCTGGAAACACCATATATTTT
CASSWDILSGNTIYF
>TRBV2|-|TRBJ2-5|-
TGTGCCAGCAAGGACTCTCTTAGGGAAGAGACCCAGTACTTC
CASKDSLREETQYF
>TRBV2|-|TRBJ1-2|-
TGTGCCAGCAGTGAAGCGCAAAGGGGCTATGGCTACACCTTC
CASSEAQRGYGYTF
>TRBV7-2|TRBD2|TRBJ2-7|-
TGTGCCAGCAGCTCGGCAACGGGACTAGCGGGAGCCTACGAGCAGTACTTC
CASSSATGLAGAYEQYF
>TRBV5-5|-|TRBJ1-5|once
TGTGCCAGCAGCTCTACAGGGAGGAGCAATCAGCCCCAGCATTTT
CASSSTGRSNQPQHF
>TRBV6-1|-|TRBJ2-6|once
TGTGCCAGCAGTGTCGGGTCCTCTGGGGCCAACGTCCTGACTTTC
CASSVGSSGANVLTF
>TRBV5-1|TRBD1|TRBJ2-2|-
TGCGCCAGCAGCTTAGGGACAGGGTGGTCCGGGGAGCTGTTTTTT
CASSLGTGWSGELFF
>TRBV21-1|-|TRBJ1-2|-
TGTGCCAGCAGCAAACTCAAGGACAGCGCGCTTGAGAATGGCTACACCTTC
CASSKLKDSALENGYTF
>TRBV11-2|-|TRBJ2-1|-
TGTGCCAGCAGCTTAGAACGGGAGCGATTCTTC
CASSLERERFF
>TRBV19|-|TRBJ1-3|few
TGTGCCAGTAGTACACAGGGCTCTGGAAACACCATATATTTT
CASSTQGSGNTIYF
>TRBV30|-|TRBJ1-2|-
TGTGCCTGGAGTAGGGGGGATGGCTACACCTTC
CAWSRGDGYTF
>TRBV9|-|TRBJ1-1|-
TGTGCCAGCAGCCCAGCGACAGTGGGAGGAGAAGCTTTCTTT
CASSPATVGGEAFF
>TRBV5-1|-|TRBJ2-2|-
TGCGCCAGCAACCCAGGGGACACCGGGGAGCTGTTTTTT
CASNPGDTGELFF
>TRBV5-1|-|TRBJ2-7|-
TGCGCCAGCAGCGCGGACGGTTCCTACGAGCAGTACTTC
CASSADGSYEQYF
>TRBV27|TRBD1|TRBJ2-7|-
TGTGCCAGCAGTTTAAGACATGACAGGGTAGGCGAGCAGTACTTC
CASSLRHDRVGEQYF
>TRBV4-3|TRBD2|TRBJ2-7|-
TGCGCCAGCAGCCAAGCGAGCGGGAGCCCCTACGAGCAGTACTTC
CASSQASGSPYEQYF
>TRBV5-6|-|TRBJ2-3|-
TGTGCCAGCAGCTTGATACGGGGTTCGACAGATACGCAGTATTTT
CASSLIRGSTDTQYF
>TRBV5-1|-|TRBJ2-2|-
TGCGCCAGCAGCTTGACAGGGAAGGAGAGCGGGGAGCTGTTTTTT
CASSLTGKESGELFF
>TRBV6-1|TRBD2|TRBJ2-4|-
TGTGCCAGCAGTGAAGGACTAGCGGGAGGTGTCTACCTCCCGACAGTCCGAAACATTCAGTACTTC
CASSEGLAGGVYLPTVRNIQYF
>TRBV4-3|-|TRBJ2-7|-
TGCGCCAGCAGCCGGGATGGAGCCTACGAGCAGTACTTC
CASSRDGAYEQYF
>TRBV5-4|TRBD1|TRBJ2-7|-
TGTGCCAGCAGTGGGACAGGGTTGTCCTACGAGCAGTACTTC
CASSGTGLSYEQYF
>TRBV5-4|-|TRBJ2-5|-
TGTGCCAGCAGCCTGGATGGACAAAGGCAAGAGACCCAGTACTTC
CASSLDGQRQETQYF
>TRBV2|TRBD1|TRBJ1-5|-
TGTGCCAGCAGTGGGAGGGACAGCCTTAGCAATCAGCCCCAGCATTTT
CASSGRDSLSNQPQHF
>TRBV18|-|TRBJ2-7|-
TGTGCCAGCTCACCGAGTAGTTTGAACGAGCAGTACTTC
CASSPSSLNEQYF
>TRBV6-5|TRBD1|TRBJ2-7|-
TGTGCCAGCGGACAGGGACCAGTGTCCTACGAGCAGTACTTC
CASGQGPVSYEQYF